What follows are 5 T cell receptor beta chains derived from one specimen sequenced in a study of T cells in Graves' hyperthyroidism and ophthalmopathy. TCR beta CDR3 region amplification was performed from RNA transcripts. A first-round RT-PCR of the TCR CDR3 used the HTBI primer set. TCRdb re-derived calls from the multiplex PCR reads in MiXCR, one entry per CDR3 protein. This table holds about 360,000 distinct CDR3 sequences, around 14% found once. The sequenced sample was blood. The receptor set was obtained from a woman between 18 and 30 years old with Graves' hyperthyroidism.

This clonotype came up once. Given a much more abundant clone one base away, this may be a read error. V and J are TRBV9 and TRBJ2-1; D ambiguous. CDR1 and CDR2 (germline): SGDLS, YYNGEE. This CDR3 has 15 amino acids. CDR3 region: CASNVERWAYNEQFF. In nucleotides, the CDR3 is TGTGCCAGCAACGTAGAAAGGTGGGCCTACAATGAGCAGTTCTTC. Based on the CDR3 plus reference TRBV9 and TRBJ2-1, the full variable domain is DSGVTQTPKHLITATGQRVTLRCSPRSGDLSVYWYQQSLDQGLQFLIQYYNGEERAKGNILERFSAQQFPDLHSELNLSSLELGDSALYFCASNVERWAYNEQFFGPGTRLTVL.

This clonotype was recorded once. Since a much larger clone is just one base distant, this may be a read error. The CDR3 sequence is CSAPRQNVNTEAFF. The CDR3, as DNA: TGCAGTGCTCCAAGACAGAACGTGAACACTGAAGCTTTCTTT. The chain recombines TRBV20-1 with TRBJ1-1, with a possible D match to TRBD1 (5 bases). Germline V gene sequence: CDR1 DFQATT, CDR2 SNEGSKA (reference sequence). The CDR3 sequence is 14 residues long. Trimming cost V 5 bases and J 0 bases, with 13 bases left between them.

This clonotype showed up just a few times. The J gene is TRBJ1-6, the V gene TRBV20-1; D may be TRBD1 (5 bases). V lost 3 bases to trimming and J lost 2 bases, with 14 bases between them. CDR1 and CDR2 from the germline V gene are DFQATT and SNEGSKA (reference sequence). CDR3 length: 16 amino acids. As DNA, the CDR3 is TGCAGTGCTAGGAGGGCAGGGATCACCTATAATTCACCCCTCCACTTT. This gives the protein CSARRAGITYNSPLHF.

At least ten counts were recorded for this clonotype. The CDR3 loop is CASSPSQVEETQYF. The CDR3 DNA follows: TGTGCCAGCTCACCGTCTCAGGTTGAAGAGACCCAGTACTTC. The chain uses TRBV18 and TRBJ2-5; no reliable D call. The CDR3 runs to 14 residues. Germline CDR1 KGHSH, CDR2 LQKENI. V dropped 3 bases and J dropped 3 bases, with 11 bases sitting between them.

V gene TRBV2 combines with J gene TRBJ2-5, with 13 bases fitting TRBD2. This CDR3 is 16 amino acids long. The V gene's germline CDR1 is SNHLY and CDR2 FYNNEI. V dropped 6 bases and J dropped 5; count of bases not matched to a gene: 9. CDR3 nucleotides: TGTGCCAGCAGCCCAACACTAGCGGGGGGGCGGGAGACCCAGTACTTC. Its translation: CASSPTLAGGRETQYF. The whole variable domain, filled in from reference TRBV2 and TRBJ2-5, reads EPEVTQTPSHQVTQMGQEVILRCVPISNHLYFYWYRQILGQKVEFLVSFYNNEISEKSEIFDDQFSVERPDGSNFTLKIRSTKLEDSAMYFCASSPTLAGGRETQYFGPGTRLLVL.